This T cell receptor beta chain was captured in a study of CD8+CD57+ T cells in acquired aplastic anemia. The TCR beta profiling, which covered VDJ combination and CDR3 sequence, was carried out using genomic DNA as the template. Via MiXCR, TCRdb re-called the reads, giving one row per CDR3 protein. Of a few hundred thousand distinct CDR3 sequences listed, 55% to 75% are singletons. Study-level findings and limits: About 30 CD8+ CDR3 sequences occurred in both the patients and the controls.

As for this clonotype: Its antigen remains unknown. An end of the junction differs from the germline gene, which may be a read error.

The germline CDR1 and CDR2 sequences are SNHLY and FYNNEI. The CDR3 extends over 15 amino acids. The clonotype was recovered from a human donor in good health, serving as a control. The sequenced sample was sorted CD4+, CD8+, or CD8+CD57+ T cells (not recorded which) from PBMCs. The chain uses TRBV2 and TRBJ1-2, with a tentative D call TRBD1 (6 bases). The CDR3 spells CASSVGGGHYYGYFF. The DNA of the CDR3 is TGTGCCAGCAGCGTGGGGGGGGGGCATTACTATGGCTACTTCTTC.